These 21 T cell receptor beta chains were all obtained from the same sample, sequenced in a study of T cell repertoires in cytomegalovirus infection. The antigens for these receptors are not known. TCRdb reanalysed the reads using MiXCR and keeps one entry per CDR3 protein. Here the sample spans fewer than 1,000,000 distinct CDR3 sequences, approximately 31% being singletons. The specimen comprised cultured CD8+ T cells from PBMCs, sampled from culture after CMV antigen stimulation. Source of these receptors: a human donor in good health (CMV status not recorded). Some clones in this sample may be carry-over from other donors' samples.

The chain uses TRBV19 and TRBJ2-7, with 7 positions matching TRBD1. CDR1 LNHDA and CDR2 SQIVND come from the germline V gene (reference sequence). The CDR3 has 14 residues. Trimming at V came to 5 bases and at J to 6 bases, leaving 10 bases not matched to a gene. The CDR3 region is CASSPSTGNPEQYF. The DNA for the CDR3 is TGTGCCAGTAGTCCCTCGACAGGGAATCCCGAGCAGTACTTC.

The DNA for the CDR3 is TGCGCCAGCAGCCGACTAGGGCTGAACACTGAAGCTTTCTTT. This encodes CASSRLGLNTEAFF. This chain uses TRBV4-1 with TRBJ1-1; D unresolved. V lost 4 bases and J 0 bases, leaving 9 bases between the germline ends. This CDR3 comprises 14 residues. Germline CDR1 MGHRA, CDR2 YSYEKL.

This chain joins TRBV4-1 and TRBJ2-1; D gene ambiguous. Germline assignment: CDR1 MGHRA and CDR2 YSYEKL. Trimming removed 4 bases at V and 7 bases at J, with 14 bases between. The CDR3 has 14 amino acids. The CDR3 spells CASSLGSAGNEQFF. As DNA, the CDR3 is TGCGCCAGCAGCCTTGGGTCTGCCGGGAATGAGCAGTTCTTC.

This clonotype was picked up a small number of times. The J gene is TRBJ1-5, the V gene TRBV20-1, with TRBD1 matching over 9 bases. The germline V gene has CDR1 DFQATT and CDR2 SNEGSKA (reference sequence). V lost 0 bases to trimming and J lost 6 bases; unmatched junction nucleotides: 12. The CDR3 spans 17 residues. CDR3 loop: CSARDPGQGLASQPQHF. In DNA, the CDR3 is TGCAGTGCTAGAGATCCAGGACAGGGGTTAGCTAGTCAGCCCCAGCATTTT.

CDR3 bases: TGTGCCAGCAGCGACGACAGGGGGCGAGAGACCCAGTACTTC. Protein product: CASSDDRGRETQYF. This sequence joins TRBV7-9 and TRBJ2-5, with 10 nucleotides matching TRBD1. CDR1 and CDR2 (germline): SEHNR, FQNEAQ (reference sequence). V shed 5 bases and J 4 bases; nucleotides not matched to a gene: 4. This CDR3 contains 14 residues.

This clonotype was seen more than once but under ten times. Here the CDR3 reads CASSQDHRRDGYTF. CDR3 in DNA: TGCGCCAGCAGCCAAGACCACCGAAGGGATGGCTACACCTTC. The V and J genes are TRBV4-1 and TRBJ1-2; D gene ambiguous. This CDR3 contains 14 residues. Trimming left V 0 bases short and J 6 bases short, with 11 bases between. Germline V CDR1 and CDR2: MGHRA, YSYEKL.

The J gene is TRBJ1-5, the V gene TRBV29-1, with D unclear. The CDR3 sequence is 12 residues long. In germline, CDR1 is SQVTM, CDR2 ANQGSEA. Trimming removed 0 bases from V and 6 bases from J, with 6 bases in between. CDR3: CSVEDAGQPQHF. The CDR3 DNA follows: TGCAGCGTTGAAGACGCCGGTCAGCCCCAGCATTTT.

The chain carries TRBV29-1 and TRBJ2-1, with 9 bases aligning to TRBD2. The CDR3 spans 16 residues. Germline-derived CDR1 and CDR2 are SQVTM and ANQGSEA. Unmatched junction bases numbered 6, after V lost 1 base and J lost 2 bases. The CDR3 spells CSVEGVAGATYNEQFF. CDR3 DNA sequence: TGCAGCGTTGAAGGGGTAGCGGGGGCCACCTACAATGAGCAGTTCTTC.

This sequence joins TRBV15 and TRBJ2-3; 7 bases line up with TRBD1. Germline-derived CDR1 and CDR2 are LNHNV and YYDKDF (reference sequence). V shed 5 bases and J 2 bases; nucleotides not matched to a gene: 10. This CDR3 has 16 amino acids. CDR3 sequence: CATSDAGGLDTDTQYF. As DNA, the CDR3 is TGTGCCACCAGCGACGCAGGGGGTCTGGACACAGATACGCAGTATTTT.

This clonotype appeared many times. The chain joins TRBV7-9 to TRBJ2-5; 14 nucleotides match TRBD2. The CDR3 has 16 amino acids. The V segment lost 5 bases and the J segment 2 bases; nucleotides outside the gene matches: 4. CDR1 is SEHNR, CDR2 FQNEAQ, per germline (reference sequence). CDR3 loop: CASSPGTSGGQETQYF. DNA of the CDR3: TGTGCCAGCAGCCCGGGGACTAGCGGGGGACAAGAGACCCAGTACTTC.

The chain links TRBV9 to TRBJ2-1; TRBD2 is a possible D gene (7 bases). This CDR3 is built from 15 residues. The germline V and J ends were trimmed by 2 bases and 4 bases, with 13 bases remaining between them. In germline, CDR1 is SGDLS, CDR2 YYNGEE. Here the CDR3 DNA reads TGTGCCAGCAGCGTCGGGGGGCCGGGGTACAATGAGCAGTTCTTC. Translation gives CASSVGGPGYNEQFF.

This CDR3 is CASTADGYYEQYF. The CDR3 DNA reads TGTGCCAGCACCGCCGACGGATACTACGAGCAGTACTTC. The chain is built from TRBV12-3 or TRBV12-4 and TRBJ2-7, with unresolved D. V lost 7 bases and J lost 3, with 13 bases in between. This CDR3 comprises 13 residues.

This clonotype was seen many times. The J gene is TRBJ2-7, the V gene TRBV7-9; D is unresolved. Germline V gene data show CDR1 as SEHNR and CDR2 as FQNEAQ (reference sequence). Trimming left V 7 bases short and J 2 bases short, with 18 bases between. This CDR3 contains 15 residues. The CDR3 sequence: CASTSSNAGPYEQYV. CDR3 in DNA: TGTGCCAGCACTTCCAGCAACGCCGGTCCCTACGAGCAGTACGTC.

In regard to this clonotype: This may come from a read error, since a much larger clone is one base off. The chain carries TRBV7-2 and TRBJ2-3; D uncertain. The CDR3 totals 15 residues. The germline V gene has CDR1 SGHTA and CDR2 FQGNSA. Trimming stripped 4 bases from V and 0 bases from J, with 11 bases between. The CDR3 nucleotides read TGTGCCAGCAGCTCCTTATCGGATAGCACAGATACGCAGTATTTT. This sequence encodes CASSSLSDSTDTQYF.

The table lists this clonotype with many counts. The V and J genes are TRBV7-8 and TRBJ2-1, with TRBD2 as a possible D gene (5 bases). The CDR3 is made up of 14 amino acids. The V gene's germline CDR1 is SGHVS and CDR2 FQNEAQ. V shed 6 bases and J shed 4 bases, with 13 bases lying between them. The CDR3 sequence: CASREAGEYNEQFF. DNA of the CDR3: TGTGCCAGCAGGGAGGCTGGGGAGTACAATGAGCAGTTCTTC.

This clonotype has just a few counts. This sequence joins TRBV5-1 and TRBJ2-1, with a weak D call TRBD1 (6 bases). The V end lost 4 bases, the J end lost 3 bases, and 11 bases lay between the germline ends. The CDR3 runs 14 residues. Per germline, CDR1 SGHRS and CDR2 YFSETQ. DNA of the CDR3: TGCGCCAGCAGCCCAGGGGACATCTACAATGAGCAGTTCTTC. This encodes CASSPGDIYNEQFF.

The V call is TRBV28, the J call TRBJ1-3, with TRBD1 identical over 7 bases. This CDR3 is built from 15 residues. CDR1 is MDHEN, CDR2 SYDVKM, per germline. With V trimmed by 3 bases and J by 4 bases, 6 bases remained unmatched. CDR3 nucleotide sequence: TGTGCCAGCAGTTTGGCCCAGACAGGGGGAAACACCATATATTTT. Its protein product is CASSLAQTGGNTIYF.

Only a few counts were recorded for this clonotype. The rearrangement links TRBV2 to TRBJ2-5; TRBD2 matches at 11 bases. Trimming cost V 7 bases and J 0 bases; bases outside gene matches: 10. Per germline, CDR1 SNHLY and CDR2 FYNNEI. The CDR3 sequence is 17 residues long. The DNA of the CDR3 is TGTGCCAGCAACTGGCTAGCGGGGGGCGTGTACCAAGAGACCCAGTACTTC. Its translation is CASNWLAGGVYQETQYF.

V usage is TRBV7-9 and J usage is TRBJ1-1; D not resolved. This CDR3 is built from 15 residues. Per germline, CDR1 SEHNR and CDR2 FQNEAQ (reference sequence). With 7 bases removed from V and 1 base from J, the gap between germline ends came to 16 bases. The CDR3 loop is CASIGVWASNTEAFF. CDR3 bases: TGTGCCAGCATTGGGGTTTGGGCCTCGAACACTGAAGCTTTCTTT. The full variable domain, rest sourced from reference TRBV7-9 and TRBJ1-1, is DTGVSQNPRHKITKRGQNVTFRCDPISEHNRLYWYRQTLGQGPEFLTYFQNEAQLEKSRLLSDRFSAERPKGSFSTLEIQRTEQGDSAMYLCASIGVWASNTEAFFGQGTRLTVV.

The gene calls are TRBV2 and TRBJ2-5, with D possibly being TRBD2 (5 bases). The CDR3 totals 15 residues. V was pared by 6 bases and J by 2 bases, with 16 bases between. Germline CDR1 and CDR2: SNHLY and FYNNEI. The CDR3 is CASSIWRATQETQYF. CDR3 nucleotide sequence: TGTGCCAGCAGCATCTGGCGGGCGACTCAAGAGACCCAGTACTTC.

The V gene is TRBV14, the J gene TRBJ1-6; D is uncertain. Per the germline V gene, CDR1 is SGHDN and CDR2 is FVKESK. V lost 0 bases, J lost 8 bases, and 17 bases lay in between. The CDR3 has 17 residues. The chain's CDR3 is CASSQDSAFVGDSPLHF. CDR3 coding DNA: TGTGCCAGCAGCCAAGATTCCGCCTTCGTCGGAGATTCACCCCTCCACTTT.